The 8 T cell receptor beta chains given below trace back to one sample, sequenced in a study of cytomegalovirus exposure and HLA in healthy donors. The study ran its PCR with 60 Vbeta and 13 Jbeta primers. Only in-frame clones appear in the TCRdb table, and some are missing; sequencing was by immunoSEQ multiplex PCR. The table lists about 130,000 clones, 60% to 85% of them singletons. The sequenced material came from PBMCs. All receptors come from a man under 40 in good health and CMV-seronegative.

This sequence joins TRBV5-6 and TRBJ2-7; no clear D gene. V gave up 3 bases and J gave up 3 bases, with 4 bases separating them. Germline V gene sequence: CDR1 SGHDT, CDR2 YYEEEE. This CDR3 is 11 amino acids long. Written as DNA, the CDR3 is TGTGCCAGCAGCTACAGCTACGAGCAGTACTTC. Its protein is CASSYSYEQYF.

V gene TRBV6-5 combines with J gene TRBJ2-7; 7 bases map to TRBD2. Germline V CDR1 and CDR2: MNHEY, SVGAGI. This CDR3 region has 16 residues. V shed 0 bases, J shed 2 bases, and the junction held 7 bases outside the gene matches. The CDR3 here is CASSYSPGGGAYEQYF. Written as DNA, the CDR3 is TGTGCCAGCAGTTACTCGCCTGGGGGGGGAGCCTACGAGCAGTACTTC.

This clone was counted once. This sequence joins TRBV5-1 and TRBJ1-1; D may be TRBD1 (5 bases). Germline loops: CDR1 SGHRS, CDR2 YFSETQ. The CDR3 totals 14 residues. The V end was cut by 3 bases, the J end by 5 bases, with 14 bases between. Here the CDR3 reads CASSSPGQGTEAFF. The DNA of the CDR3 is TGCGCCAGCAGCTCGCCCGGGCAGGGTACTGAAGCTTTCTTT.

The chain employs TRBV5-1 and TRBJ1-2, with 9 bases aligning to TRBD1. This CDR3 is 16 amino acids long. Trimming at V came to 0 bases and at J to 5 bases, leaving 8 bases not matched to a gene. Germline V gives CDR1 SGHRS, CDR2 YFSETQ. CDR3 bases: TGCGCCAGCAGCTTGGCAGGGACGGGACAGGGATATGGCTACACCTTC. This encodes CASSLAGTGQGYGYTF.

In DNA, the CDR3 is TGTGCCAGTAGTCCAGGGACAGCTAACTATGGCTACACCTTC. It yields the protein CASSPGTANYGYTF. The chain employs TRBV19 and TRBJ1-2; 7 positions match TRBD1. The germline V gene has CDR1 LNHDA and CDR2 SQIVND (reference sequence). This CDR3 has 14 amino acids. Trimming at V came to 5 bases and at J to 0 bases, leaving 3 bases not matched to a gene.

The rearrangement links TRBV30 to TRBJ2-7; tentatively, D is TRBD1 (5 bases). Germline lookup yields CDR1 GTSNPN and CDR2 SVGIG (reference sequence). This CDR3 has 13 amino acids. Trimming cost V 4 bases and J 3 bases, with 13 bases left between them. CDR3 nucleotides: TGTGCCTGGAACCTTAGACAGAACTACGAGCAGTACTTC. Its protein product is CAWNLRQNYEQYF.

V gene TRBV6-1 combines with J gene TRBJ1-5; weak D call: TRBD1 (5 bases). CDR1 is MNHNS and CDR2 is SASEGT in the germline V gene. The CDR3 contains 16 residues. Trimming removed 3 bases from V and 3 bases from J, with 15 bases in between. Here the CDR3 reads CASSERGGSYNQPQHF. In DNA form, the CDR3 reads TGTGCCAGCAGTGAGCGGGGGGGGTCGTACAATCAGCCCCAGCATTTT.

The chain recombines TRBV19 with TRBJ2-1; 8 positions match TRBD1. Germline lookup yields CDR1 LNHDA and CDR2 SQIVND (reference sequence). V trimming: 5 bases; J trimming: 9 bases; junction bases outside the gene matches: 6. This CDR3 has 13 residues. CDR3: CASSSLQGGEQFF. The CDR3 DNA follows: TGTGCCAGTAGTTCGTTACAGGGGGGTGAGCAGTTCTTC.